This T cell receptor (beta chain) was identified in a study of CD8 T cells in ankylosing spondylitis. This clonotype was observed a few times. The antigen remains undetermined. In making TCR beta libraries, quantitative 5'-RACE with molecular barcodes was used. MiXCR, run by TCRdb on the 5' RACE reads, gives a single entry per CDR3 protein. The sample has about 250,000 distinct CDR3 sequences; 32% are singletons. Whole-study findings and limits: Some of the motif variants had earlier been found in reactive arthritis patients' fluid and blood. A TCR beta motif of roughly eight highly homologous variants seemed to mark ankylosing spondylitis blood. Disease-linked clones reportedly concentrated significantly in matched ankylosing spondylitis synovial fluid.

V was shortened by 6 bases and J by 10 bases, with 13 bases between the two germline ends. Germline CDR1 reads MNHEY; CDR2 reads SMNVEV (reference sequence). The CDR3 contains 11 residues. The J gene is TRBJ2-7, the V gene TRBV27, with D perhaps given as TRBD1 or TRBD2 (6 bases each). Sequenced material: blood, either unsorted or a sorted T cell fraction (not recorded which). The clonotype comes from a male donor with ankylosing spondylitis or in good health (not recorded which). The DNA for the CDR3 is TGTGCCAGCAGCGCCGGGGGCCGACAGTACTTC. Translated, it gives CASSAGGRQYF.